A single sample is the source of the 14 T cell receptor beta chains below, sequenced in a study of blood T cell repertoires in COVID-19. Clones were read by immunoSEQ multiplex PCR, and TCRdb kept only the in-frame ones, dropping some. The profile shows over 200,000 clones, 85% to 90% of them singletons. The sequencing sample was made of peripheral blood. These receptors were obtained from a woman aged 60-75 years with acute or convalescent COVID-19.

The J gene is TRBJ2-7, the V gene TRBV6-2 or TRBV6-3; 7 bases line up with TRBD2. The CDR3 has 15 residues. The germline gives CDR1 MNHEY, CDR2 SVGEGT. Trimming at V came to 5 bases and at J to 2 bases, leaving 9 bases not matched to a gene. The CDR3 here is CASSPPGGGTYEQYF. DNA of the CDR3: TGTGCCAGCAGTCCCCCCGGCGGGGGAACCTACGAGCAGTACTTC.

The CDR3 DNA is TGTGCCAGCATCCCCCGGGACAGGGCGAATGAAAAACTGTTTTTT. This encodes CASIPRDRANEKLFF. The V call is TRBV21-1, the J call TRBJ1-4; TRBD1 is the table's D call and was not checked against the DNA. TRBV21-1 is a documented pseudogene. This CDR3 is built from 15 residues.

The chain uses TRBV6-5 and TRBJ1-1; D not certain. CDR1 MNHEY and CDR2 SVGAGI come from the germline V gene. V dropped 2 bases and J dropped 12 bases, with 10 bases sitting between them. The CDR3 covers 11 residues. The CDR3 region has the DNA TGTGCCAGCAGTTACCGGCGGTTGTCTTTCTTT. Its protein product is CASSYRRLSFF.

V and J are TRBV6-5 and TRBJ1-1; TRBD1 matches at 11 bases. The germline V gene has CDR1 MNHEY and CDR2 SVGAGI. The J segment lost 3 bases and the V segment lost 3 bases, leaving 3 bases of the junction unmatched. The CDR3 runs to 15 residues. The CDR3 protein is CASSYGTGGDTEAFF. CDR3 coding DNA: TGTGCCAGCAGTTATGGGACAGGGGGGGACACTGAAGCTTTCTTT.

V and J are TRBV7-2 and TRBJ2-1, with TRBD2 matching over 7 bases. Germline trimming cut 1 base from V and 4 bases from J; bases unmatched to any gene: 4. The CDR3 sequence is 15 residues long. The V gene's germline CDR1 is SGHTA and CDR2 FQGNSA. CDR3 sequence: CASSLGLAVYNEQFF. DNA of the CDR3: TGTGCCAGCAGCTTAGGCCTAGCGGTGTACAATGAGCAGTTCTTC.

The J gene is TRBJ1-5, the V gene TRBV18; 8 bases map to TRBD1. Germline lookup yields CDR1 KGHSH and CDR2 LQKENI. V shed 5 bases, J shed 5 bases, and the junction held 5 bases outside the gene matches. The CDR3 spans 14 residues. The CDR3 loop is CASSSRGHDQPQHF. CDR3 in DNA: TGTGCCAGCTCATCCAGGGGGCACGATCAGCCCCAGCATTTT.

The V call is TRBV3-1 (or the pseudogene TRBV3-2), the J call TRBJ2-1; 12 nucleotides agree with TRBD2. The V gene end was trimmed by 4 bases and the J gene end by 9 bases; junction bases not matched to a gene: 13. The germline gives CDR1 LGHDT, CDR2 YNNKEL (reference sequence). The CDR3 is made up of 17 amino acids. Written as DNA, the CDR3 is TGTGCCAGCAGCCGTCGCCAGCTAGCGGGGGGGCCTCCTGAGCAGTTCTTC. It translates to CASSRRQLAGGPPEQFF.

V is TRBV28 and J is TRBJ2-7, with 7 positions matching TRBD1. V was pared by 4 bases and J by 3 bases, with 6 bases of the junction left unmatched. From germline, CDR1 is MDHEN and CDR2 SYDVKM. The CDR3 covers 14 residues. CDR3 region: CASSSGTADYEQYF. The CDR3 nucleotides are TGTGCCAGCAGTTCCGGGACAGCCGACTACGAGCAGTACTTC.

The chain is built from TRBV15 and TRBJ1-5; no clear D. Trimming took 6 bases from V and 2 from J, leaving 8 bases between them. Germline V gene sequence: CDR1 LNHNV, CDR2 YYDKDF (reference sequence). This CDR3 comprises 13 residues. The CDR3 loop is CATREYGNQPQHF. The CDR3 DNA sequence: TGTGCCACCAGGGAGTATGGCAATCAGCCCCAGCATTTT.

In nucleotides, the CDR3 is TGCGCCAGCAGGGGATTAGCGGGAGGAGGGGTAGATGAGCAGTTCTTC. Its protein product is CASRGLAGGGVDEQFF. The chain employs TRBV5-1 and TRBJ2-1, with 10 positions matching TRBD2. Germline trimming cut 5 bases from V and 8 bases from J; bases unmatched to any gene: 13. Germline-derived CDR1 and CDR2 are SGHRS and YFSETQ. This CDR3 contains 16 residues.

J is TRBJ1-5 and V is TRBV7-8; unclear D gene. The V and J ends lost 2 bases and 4 bases respectively, with 9 bases between them. CDR1 and CDR2 from the germline V gene are SGHVS and FQNEAQ. The CDR3 covers 14 residues. The CDR3 coding sequence is TGTGCCAGCAGCTTATTTCTCAGGAATCAGCCCCAGCATTTT. Protein product: CASSLFLRNQPQHF.

V usage is TRBV3-1 (or the pseudogene TRBV3-2) and J usage is TRBJ1-5, with D tentatively TRBD1 (5 bases). Germline V gene lookup returns CDR1 LGHDT and CDR2 YNNKEL (reference sequence). V lost 3 bases and J lost 1, with 7 bases in between. This CDR3 is 14 amino acids long. CDR3 region: CASSQGGSNQPQHF. In nucleotides, the CDR3 is TGTGCCAGCAGCCAGGGGGGGAGCAATCAGCCCCAGCATTTT.

On this clone itself: Other DNA variants within this sample encode the same CDR3. The chain carries TRBV27 and TRBJ1-2; D call uncertain. There are 12 residues in the CDR3. CDR1 is MNHEY and CDR2 is SMNVEV in the germline V gene (reference sequence). Between the trimmed V and J ends, which lost 5 bases and 5 bases, there was a span of 9 bases. The CDR3 bases are TGTGCCAGCAGTCCAAACTCTTATGGCTACACCTTC. This encodes CASSPNSYGYTF.

This chain connects TRBV7-9 to TRBJ1-2, with D possibly TRBD1 on 6 matching bases. V was pared by 5 bases and J by 3 bases, with 10 bases between. This CDR3 has 13 amino acids. Germline V gene lookup returns CDR1 SEHNR and CDR2 FQNEAQ (reference sequence). The CDR3, as DNA: TGTGCCAGCAGCCTTAACAGGGACTATGGCTACACCTTC. Translation: CASSLNRDYGYTF.